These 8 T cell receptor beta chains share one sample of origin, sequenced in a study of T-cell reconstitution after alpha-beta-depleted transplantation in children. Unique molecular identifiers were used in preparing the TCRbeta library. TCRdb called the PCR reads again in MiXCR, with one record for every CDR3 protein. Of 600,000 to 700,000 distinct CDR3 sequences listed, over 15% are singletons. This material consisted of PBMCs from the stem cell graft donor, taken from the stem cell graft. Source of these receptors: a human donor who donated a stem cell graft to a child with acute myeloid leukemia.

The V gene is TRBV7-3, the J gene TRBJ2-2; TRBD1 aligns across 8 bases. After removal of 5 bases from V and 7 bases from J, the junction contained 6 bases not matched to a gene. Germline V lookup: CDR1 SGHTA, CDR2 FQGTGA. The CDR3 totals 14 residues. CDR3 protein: CASSVGQGVGELFF. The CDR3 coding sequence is TGTGCCAGCAGCGTCGGACAGGGTGTCGGGGAGCTGTTTTTT.

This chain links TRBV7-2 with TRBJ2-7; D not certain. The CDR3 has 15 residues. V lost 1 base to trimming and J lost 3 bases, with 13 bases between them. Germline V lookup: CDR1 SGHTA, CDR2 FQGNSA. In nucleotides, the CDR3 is TGTGCCAGCAGCTTAGTAGGGCGGCAAAGCTACGAGCAGTACGTC. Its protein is CASSLVGRQSYEQYV.

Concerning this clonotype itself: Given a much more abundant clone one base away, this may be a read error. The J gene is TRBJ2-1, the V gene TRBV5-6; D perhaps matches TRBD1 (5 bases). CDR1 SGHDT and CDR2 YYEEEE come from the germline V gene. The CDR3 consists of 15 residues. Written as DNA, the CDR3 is TGTGCCTGCAGCTCCGCTGGGGCCTCGGTGAATGAGCAGTTCTTC. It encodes CACSSAGASVNEQFF.

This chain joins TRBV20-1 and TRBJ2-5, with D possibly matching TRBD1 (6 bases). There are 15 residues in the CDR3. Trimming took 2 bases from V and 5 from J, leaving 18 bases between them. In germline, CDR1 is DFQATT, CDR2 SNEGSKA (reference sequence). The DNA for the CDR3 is TGCAGTGCTAGAAATCCTGGGGGCGCCTGGGAGACCCAGTACTTC. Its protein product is CSARNPGGAWETQYF.

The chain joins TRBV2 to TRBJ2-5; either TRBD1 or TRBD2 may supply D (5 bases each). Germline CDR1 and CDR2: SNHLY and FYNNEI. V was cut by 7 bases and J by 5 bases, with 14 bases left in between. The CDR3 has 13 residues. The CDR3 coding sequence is TGTGCCAGCAAGGTGGGAGCAGGGGAGACCCAGTACTTC. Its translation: CASKVGAGETQYF.

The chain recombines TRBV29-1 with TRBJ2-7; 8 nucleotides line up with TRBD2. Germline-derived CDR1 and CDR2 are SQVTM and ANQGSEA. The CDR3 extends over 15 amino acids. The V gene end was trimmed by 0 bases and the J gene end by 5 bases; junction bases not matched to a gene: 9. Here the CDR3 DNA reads TGCAGCGTTGAAGAGACTAGCGAAAGAATCGACGAGCAGTACTTC. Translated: CSVEETSERIDEQYF.

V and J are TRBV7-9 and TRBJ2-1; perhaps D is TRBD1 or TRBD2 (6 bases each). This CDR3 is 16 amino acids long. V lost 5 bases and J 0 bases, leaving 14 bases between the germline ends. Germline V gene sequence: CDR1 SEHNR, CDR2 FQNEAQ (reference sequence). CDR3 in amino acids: CASSRMGGSSYNEQFF. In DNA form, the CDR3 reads TGTGCCAGCAGCCGCATGGGGGGCAGCTCCTACAATGAGCAGTTCTTC.

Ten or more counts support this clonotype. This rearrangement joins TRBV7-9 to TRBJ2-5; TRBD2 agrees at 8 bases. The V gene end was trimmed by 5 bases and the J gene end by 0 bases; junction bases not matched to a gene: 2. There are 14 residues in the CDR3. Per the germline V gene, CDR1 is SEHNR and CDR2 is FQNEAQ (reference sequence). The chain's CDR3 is CASSREGHQETQYF. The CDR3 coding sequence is TGTGCCAGCAGCCGGGAGGGTCACCAAGAGACCCAGTACTTC.